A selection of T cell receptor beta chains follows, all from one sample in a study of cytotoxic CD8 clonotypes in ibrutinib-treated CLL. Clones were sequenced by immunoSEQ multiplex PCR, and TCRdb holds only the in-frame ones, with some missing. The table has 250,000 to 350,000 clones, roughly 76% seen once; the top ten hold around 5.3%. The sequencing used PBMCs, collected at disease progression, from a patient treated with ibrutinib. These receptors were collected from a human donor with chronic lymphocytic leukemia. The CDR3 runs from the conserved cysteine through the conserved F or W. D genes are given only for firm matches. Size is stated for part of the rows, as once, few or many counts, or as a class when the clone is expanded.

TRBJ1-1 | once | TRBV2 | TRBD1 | CASTGWTGDQPEAFF | TGTGCCAGCACGGGGTGGACAGGGGATCAGCCTGAAGCTTTCTTT
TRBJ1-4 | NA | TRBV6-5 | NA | CASSYGPVKFF | TGTGCCAGCAGCTACGGACCGGTCAAGTTTTTT
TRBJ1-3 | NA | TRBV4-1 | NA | CASSQVMGWGGNTIYF | TGCGCCAGCAGCCAAGTTATGGGGTGGGGTGGAAACACCATATATTTT
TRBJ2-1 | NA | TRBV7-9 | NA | CASSLVFGQSSYNEQFF | TGTGCCAGCAGCTTAGTCTTTGGACAGAGCTCCTACAATGAGCAGTTCTTC
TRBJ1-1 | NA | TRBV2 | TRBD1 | CASSEWRTGGANTEAFF | TGTGCCAGCAGTGAATGGAGGACAGGGGGCGCGAACACTGAAGCTTTCTTT
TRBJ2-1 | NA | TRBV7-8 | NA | CASRRQGYSEQFF | TGTGCCAGCAGACGGCAGGGTTATAGTGAGCAGTTCTTC
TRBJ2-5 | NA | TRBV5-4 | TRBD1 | CASSSDRAVGETQYF | TGTGCCAGCAGCTCCGACAGGGCGGTCGGAGAGACCCAGTACTTC
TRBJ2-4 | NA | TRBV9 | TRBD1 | CASSVEQGALDIQYF | TGTGCCAGCAGCGTAGAACAGGGGGCGCTGGACATTCAGTACTTC
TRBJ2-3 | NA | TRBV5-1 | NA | CASSPGVGDTQYF | TGCGCCAGCAGCCCGGGCGTTGGAGATACGCAGTATTTT
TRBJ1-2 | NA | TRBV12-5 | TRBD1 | CASGSVRDSYGYTF | TGTGCTAGTGGTTCTGTTCGGGACAGCTATGGCTACACCTTC
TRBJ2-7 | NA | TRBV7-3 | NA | CASSNPPYEQYF | TGTGCCAGCAGCAACCCCCCCTACGAGCAGTACTTC
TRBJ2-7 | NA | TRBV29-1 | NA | CSVAGNEQYF | TGCAGCGTGGCAGGGAACGAGCAGTACTTC
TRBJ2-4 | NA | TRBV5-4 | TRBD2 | CASSLYGGGRNIQYF | TGTGCCAGCAGCTTGTACGGGGGGGGCCGAAACATTCAGTACTTC
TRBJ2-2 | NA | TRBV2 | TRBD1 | CASSDGTGYTGELFF | TGTGCCAGCAGTGATGGGACAGGGTACACCGGGGAGCTGTTTTTT
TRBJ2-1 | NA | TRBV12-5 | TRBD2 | CASGSHGPGGSYNEQFF | TGTGCTAGTGGTTCCCACGGGCCCGGGGGGTCCTACAATGAGCAGTTCTTC
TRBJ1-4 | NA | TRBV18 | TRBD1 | CASSPPSRGRHEKLFF | TGTGCCAGCTCACCACCGTCCAGGGGGCGCCATGAAAAACTGTTTTTT
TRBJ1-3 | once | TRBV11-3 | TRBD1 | CASSLGSGTAGNTIYF | TGTGCCAGCAGCTTAGGGTCGGGGACAGCTGGAAACACCATATATTTT
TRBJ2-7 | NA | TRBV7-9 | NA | CASSLSSRAAYEQYF | TGTGCCAGCAGCTTGTCGTCCAGGGCTGCCTACGAGCAGTACTTC
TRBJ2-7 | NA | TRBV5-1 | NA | CASSLGPGDEQYF | TGCGCCAGCAGCTTAGGCCCGGGAGATGAGCAGTACTTC
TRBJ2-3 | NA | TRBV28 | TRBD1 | CASSWDRGADTQYF | TGTGCCAGCAGTTGGGACAGGGGAGCAGATACGCAGTATTTT
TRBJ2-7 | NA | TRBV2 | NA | CASSDFLLDYEQYF | TGTGCCAGCAGTGACTTCTTACTGGACTACGAGCAGTACTTC
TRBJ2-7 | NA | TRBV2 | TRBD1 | CASSQLRDRDDEQYF | TGTGCCAGCAGTCAACTCCGGGACAGGGATGACGAGCAGTACTTC
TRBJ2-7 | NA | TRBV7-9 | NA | CASSLAGKDEQYF | TGTGCCAGCAGCTTAGCGGGGAAAGACGAGCAGTACTTC
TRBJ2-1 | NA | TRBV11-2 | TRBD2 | CASSVQAGISYNEQFF | TGTGCCAGCAGCGTTCAAGCGGGAATCTCCTACAATGAGCAGTTCTTC
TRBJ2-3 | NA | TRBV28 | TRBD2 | CASSSFTGTSGRSPDTQYF | TGTGCCAGCAGTTCTTTCACCGGGACTAGCGGGAGAAGCCCAGATACGCAGTATTTT
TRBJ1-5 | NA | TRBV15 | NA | CATSRDMGRPQHF | TGTGCCACCAGCAGAGATATGGGTCGGCCCCAGCATTTT
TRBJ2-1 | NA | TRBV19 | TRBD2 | CASSATSGRHNEQFF | TGTGCCAGTAGTGCCACTAGCGGGAGGCACAATGAGCAGTTCTTC
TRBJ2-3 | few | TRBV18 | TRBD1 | CASSPQQGSTDTQYF | TGTGCCAGCTCACCGCAACAGGGGAGCACAGATACGCAGTATTTT
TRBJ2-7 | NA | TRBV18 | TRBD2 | CASSPLEGTIYEQYF | TGTGCCAGCTCCCCCTTGGAGGGGACTATCTACGAGCAGTACTTC
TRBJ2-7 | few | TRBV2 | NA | CASSDRRRGEQYF | TGTGCCAGCAGTGACCGGCGACGGGGGGAGCAGTACTTC
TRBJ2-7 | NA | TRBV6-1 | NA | CASTQQGTYEQYF | TGTGCCAGCACTCAACAGGGAACCTACGAGCAGTACTTC
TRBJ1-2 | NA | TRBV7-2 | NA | CASSLGLGGYTF | TGTGCCAGCAGCTTAGGATTGGGAGGCTACACCTTC
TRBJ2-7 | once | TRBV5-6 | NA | CASSTDYSYEQYF | TGTGCCAGCAGCACCGACTATTCCTACGAGCAGTACTTC
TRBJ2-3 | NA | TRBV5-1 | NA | CASSRHQNTDTQYF | TGCGCCAGCAGCCGACACCAAAACACAGATACGCAGTATTTT
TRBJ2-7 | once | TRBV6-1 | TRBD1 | CASSSTDRDNEQYF | TGTGCCAGCAGCTCAACGGACAGGGATAACGAGCAGTACTTC
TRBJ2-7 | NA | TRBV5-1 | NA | CASSLRRADEQYF | TGCGCCAGCAGCCTACGGAGGGCCGACGAGCAGTACTTC